Listed below are T cell receptor beta chains from one sample, sequenced in a study of blood T cell repertoires in COVID-19. The data were produced by immunoSEQ multiplex PCR, yet TCRdb's version contains in-frame clones alone and is incomplete. The table includes roughly 250,000 clones, approximately 80% detected once. Input material: peripheral blood. These receptor sequences come from a woman aged 45-59 years with acute or convalescent COVID-19. The CDR3 runs from the conserved cysteine through the conserved F or W. D genes are given only for firm matches. Clone size is not always given. Where it is, it says once, few, many or a class for expanded clones.

V: TRBV6-2/TRBV6-3
J: TRBJ2-3
size: NA
D: NA
DNA: TGTGCCAGCAGTTACTCGCCCAAGGGGGACACAGATACGCAGTATTTT
CDR3: CASSYSPKGDTDTQYF

V: TRBV5-1
J: TRBJ1-6
size: few
D: NA
DNA: TGCGCCAGCAGTTCCGGGACACCCGTTTTCTCCTATAATTCACCCCTCCACTTT
CDR3: CASSSGTPVFSYNSPLHF

V: TRBV12-3/TRBV12-4
J: TRBJ2-1
size: NA
D: TRBD2
DNA: TGTGCCGCCGGGAGGGCTTTTGACAATGAGCAGTTCTTC
CDR3: CAAGRAFDNEQFF

V: TRBV2
J: TRBJ2-7
size: once
D: NA
DNA: TGTGCCAGCAGTGAAAACTTAGACGAGCAGTACTTC
CDR3: CASSENLDEQYF

V: TRBV5-1
J: TRBJ2-7
size: NA
D: TRBD1
DNA: TGCGCCAGCAGCTGGACAGGGAATAGCTACGAGCAGTACTTC
CDR3: CASSWTGNSYEQYF

V: TRBV12-3/TRBV12-4
J: TRBJ1-1
size: once
D: NA
DNA: TGTGCCAGCAGTTCGCTGAAGGGGTCTGAAGCTTTCTTT
CDR3: CASSSLKGSEAFF

V: TRBV5-1
J: TRBJ2-1
size: few
D: NA
DNA: TGCGCCAGCAGCTTGGACTTCGTGAATGAGCAGTTCTTC
CDR3: CASSLDFVNEQFF

V: TRBV24-1
J: TRBJ1-1
size: NA
D: TRBD1
DNA: TGTGCCACCAGTGCCCCAACAGGGGCCACTGAAGCTTTCTTT
CDR3: CATSAPTGATEAFF

V: TRBV5-1
J: TRBJ2-7
size: NA
D: TRBD1
DNA: TGCGCCAGCAGCTTACAGGGGGTGGAGGCCTACGAGCAGTACTTC
CDR3: CASSLQGVEAYEQYF

V: TRBV3-1/TRBV3-2
J: TRBJ1-6
size: NA
D: NA
DNA: TGTGCCAGCAGCCAGACCGGGGGGCTGGGTTCACCCCTCCACTTT
CDR3: CASSQTGGLGSPLHF

V: TRBV9
J: TRBJ2-3
size: NA
D: NA
DNA: TGTGCCAGCAGCGTAGATGGCGGTACTAGCACAGATACGCAGTATTTT
CDR3: CASSVDGGTSTDTQYF

V: TRBV18
J: TRBJ2-1
size: NA
D: NA
DNA: TGTGCCAGCTCTACGGAGGGACAGCCTTACAATGAGCAGTTCTTC
CDR3: CASSTEGQPYNEQFF

V: TRBV7-2
J: TRBJ2-7
size: many
D: NA
DNA: TGTGCCAGCAGCATAACGACGGAGCGTTTCTCCTACGAGCAGTACTTC
CDR3: CASSITTERFSYEQYF

V: TRBV5-5
J: TRBJ2-1
size: NA
D: NA
DNA: TGTGCCAGCAGCTGGACGTTCAGGGGTGAGCAGTTCTTC
CDR3: CASSWTFRGEQFF

V: TRBV27
J: TRBJ2-3
size: NA
D: TRBD2
DNA: TGTGCCAGCAGCTCGACTAGCGGGGGCACAGATACGCAGTATTTT
CDR3: CASSSTSGGTDTQYF

V: TRBV28
J: TRBJ2-3
size: NA
D: TRBD2
DNA: TGTGCCAGCGCCCCGTCTAAACTAGCGGGGGGGCTGGATACGCAGTATTTT
CDR3: CASAPSKLAGGLDTQYF

V: TRBV30
J: TRBJ2-1
size: few
D: NA
DNA: TGTGCCTGGAGTGTTAGGGACTGGCAGTCCGAGCAGTTCTTC
CDR3: CAWSVRDWQSEQFF

V: TRBV19
J: TRBJ2-7
size: NA
D: NA
DNA: TGTGCCAGCCAGGGAAGCTCCTACGAGCAGTACTTC
CDR3: CASQGSSYEQYF

V: TRBV5-1
J: TRBJ2-3
size: NA
D: TRBD2
DNA: TGCGCCAGCAGCTTGGTTAGCGGGAGCACAGATACGCAGTATTTT
CDR3: CASSLVSGSTDTQYF

V: TRBV7-9
J: TRBJ1-1
size: NA
D: NA
DNA: TGTGCCAGCAGGCTCGGGGAGGACACTGAAGCTTTCTTT
CDR3: CASRLGEDTEAFF

V: TRBV9
J: TRBJ1-2
size: NA
D: TRBD1
DNA: TGTGCCAGCAGCTATGGACAGGAAGCTAACTATGGCTACACCTTC
CDR3: CASSYGQEANYGYTF

V: TRBV9
J: TRBJ2-5
size: NA
D: NA
DNA: TGTGCCAGCAGCGTAGGGGCAGGAGGGGAGACCCAGTACTTC
CDR3: CASSVGAGGETQYF

V: TRBV27
J: TRBJ1-5
size: NA
D: TRBD1
DNA: TGTGCCACCGGACAGGGAGTTTCGCCCCAGCATTTT
CDR3: CATGQGVSPQHF

V: TRBV19
J: TRBJ2-7
size: NA
D: NA
DNA: TGTGCCAGTAGTATAGAGGCTGGGGAGTACTACGAGCAGTACTTC
CDR3: CASSIEAGEYYEQYF

V: TRBV9
J: TRBJ1-1
size: NA
D: NA
DNA: NA
CDR3: CASSVADGNGVGF

V: TRBV4-2
J: TRBJ2-2
size: NA
D: NA
DNA: TGTGCCAGCAGCCCGGGACTCCAGAACACCGGGGAGCTGTTTTTT
CDR3: CASSPGLQNTGELFF

V: TRBV7-8
J: TRBJ2-7
size: few
D: TRBD2
DNA: TGTGCCAGCAGCTCACCAGGAGGGGGACTAGCGGGACTCTCCTACGAGCAGTACTTC
CDR3: CASSSPGGGLAGLSYEQYF